The rows below give T cell receptor beta chains drawn from one sample of a study of human T cells and chemical hapten exposure. TCRdb ran MiXCR on the RACE reads and lists one entry per CDR3 protein. This table has around 52,000 distinct CDR3 sequences, 7% to 10% appearing once. Sample: whole blood, taken in connection with sensitization to the hapten diphenylcyclopropenone (DPC). Every receptor here comes from a woman between 35 and 50 years old with alopecia areata. Some clones in this sample may be carry-over from other donors' samples. CDR3s include the opening cysteine and the closing phenylalanine or tryptophan. The D gene is left open where the match is weak. Size tells how often a clone was seen (once, few, many) or the class of an expanded clone, and some rows leave it out.

many	TRBD1	TRBV28	TRBJ1-5	TGTGCCAGCAGTTTAAGGGGACAGGGCTTGTCCCAGCATTTT	CASSLRGQGLSQHF
many	NA	TRBV30	TRBJ1-1	TGTGCCTGGAGTGTACGTCCCCCTGAAGCTTTCTTT	CAWSVRPPEAFF
once	NA	TRBV5-4	TRBJ2-3	TGTGCCAGCAGCTTGGACCGAAACACAGATACGCAGTATTTT	CASSLDRNTDTQYF
many	NA	TRBV6-2/TRBV6-3	TRBJ1-5	TGTGCCAGCAGTTACTCGACGAGCAATCAGCCCCAGCATTTT	CASSYSTSNQPQHF
many	NA	TRBV6-6	TRBJ1-2	TGTGCCAGCAGTTCGTATGGCTACACCTTC	CASSSYGYTF
many	NA	TRBV9	TRBJ2-4	TGTGCCAGCAGCCCCCGAGGTGTAGCCAAAAACATTCAGTACTTC	CASSPRGVAKNIQYF
few	NA	TRBV6-2/TRBV6-3	TRBJ2-1	TGTGCCAGCAGCGCTCTAGCGACCTACAATGAGCAGTTCTTC	CASSALATYNEQFF
many	NA	TRBV7-2	TRBJ2-3	TGTGCGTCGTCCAGGCTAAGCGCAGATACGCAGTATTTT	CASSRLSADTQYF
many	TRBD2	TRBV7-2	TRBJ2-1	TGTGCCAGCAGCTTACTTGGAGCGGGGGGGCCTATCAATGAGCAGTTCTTC	CASSLLGAGGPINEQFF
many	NA	TRBV4-2	TRBJ1-5	TGTGCCAGCAGCCAAGTCGGCAGGGCCGGGGACAATCAGCCCCAGCATTTT	CASSQVGRAGDNQPQHF
many	TRBD1	TRBV4-2	TRBJ2-7	TGTGCCAGCAGCCAAGATCACATACAGGGGGGAGACGAGCAGTACTTC	CASSQDHIQGGDEQYF
many	NA	TRBV3-1	TRBJ2-7	TGTGCCAGCAGCCAAATGACGTCCTCCTACGAGCAGTACTTC	CASSQMTSSYEQYF
NA	TRBD1	TRBV6-9	TRBJ2-5	TGTGCCAGCAGGACAGGGTCCCGGAAACAAGAGACCCAGTACTTC	CASRTGSRKQETQYF
NA	TRBD1	TRBV13	TRBJ2-1	TGTGCCAGCAGCTTAGGACAGGGGGCGAATGAGCAGTTCTTC	CASSLGQGANEQFF
few	NA	TRBV14	TRBJ2-3	TGTGCCAGCAGCCTATCTCAGACATCAAGCACAGATACGCAGTATTTT	CASSLSQTSSTDTQYF
NA	NA	TRBV6-2/TRBV6-3	TRBJ2-3	TGTGCCAGCGGGGACAGCACAGATACGCAGTATTTT	CASGDSTDTQYF
NA	NA	TRBV30	TRBJ1-1	TGTGCCTGGAGTATAGGGATGAACACTGAAGCTTTCTTT	CAWSIGMNTEAFF
NA	NA	TRBV30	TRBJ2-3	TGTGCCTGGAGGGGGGGATCAGGGACAGATACGCAGTATTTT	CAWRGGSGTDTQYF
many	NA	TRBV12-3/TRBV12-4	TRBJ2-2	TGTGCCAGCGCCATGTCGGCTGGGGCCGGGGAGCTGTTTTTT	CASAMSAGAGELFF
many	TRBD2	TRBV5-1	TRBJ2-2	TGCGCCAGCAGCCCAGCGGGAGCGAACACCGGGGAGCTGTTTTTT	CASSPAGANTGELFF
many	NA	TRBV11-2	TRBJ1-1	TGTGCCAGCAGCTTCTACAGTGAAGCTTTCTTT	CASSFYSEAFF
NA	NA	TRBV6-2/TRBV6-3	TRBJ1-2	TGTGCCAGCAGTTACGCCGGGGAGGTCTATGGCTACACCTTC	CASSYAGEVYGYTF
NA	NA	TRBV29-1	TRBJ2-2	TGCAGCGTTGAAGGTGGCCCCGGGGAGCTGTTTTTT	CSVEGGPGELFF
few	NA	TRBV7-2	TRBJ2-3	TGTGCCAGCAGCTTATCCCAAGATACGCAGTATTTT	CASSLSQDTQYF
NA	NA	TRBV14	TRBJ2-1	TGTGCCAGCAGCCAAGGAGGTCGGTCGGGGCGGTCCTACAATGAGCAGTTCTTC	CASSQGGRSGRSYNEQFF
NA	NA	TRBV10-3	TRBJ2-7	TGTGCCATCAGTGATCTTAGCAAGCAGTACTTC	CAISDLSKQYF
many	NA	TRBV20-1	TRBJ2-7	TGCAGTGCCCTAGCCAGAGACTTTCACTACGAGCAGTACTTC	CSALARDFHYEQYF
many	TRBD1	TRBV20-1	TRBJ1-5	TGCAGTGCTAGGGGGACAGATAATCAGCCCCAGCATTTT	CSARGTDNQPQHF
many	NA	TRBV6-2/TRBV6-3	TRBJ1-2	TGTGCCAGCAGCCCCGGTCGGGACGGGGACTATGGCTACACCTTC	CASSPGRDGDYGYTF
NA	TRBD1	TRBV18	TRBJ1-5	TGTGCCAGCTCACCGGCAACAGGGGCGTCCTATAGCAATCAGCCCCAGCATTTT	CASSPATGASYSNQPQHF
many	NA	TRBV7-2	TRBJ2-5	TGTGCCAGCAGCCCCCAGGGTGGGGTGGCAGAGACCCAGTACTTC	CASSPQGGVAETQYF
many	TRBD2	TRBV15	TRBJ2-3	TGTGCCACCAGCAGAGGAGCGGGGGCTAGCACAGATACGCAGTATTTT	CATSRGAGASTDTQYF
few	TRBD1	TRBV9	TRBJ1-5	TGTGCCAGCAGCGCCGGGACAGGGAGACAGCCCCAGCATTTT	CASSAGTGRQPQHF
many	NA	TRBV20-1	TRBJ2-4	TGCAGTGGGCACGACGATGGCAAAAACATTCAGTACTTC	CSGHDDGKNIQYF
few	NA	TRBV27	TRBJ1-1	TGTGCCAGCATCCCAAGCCTGGCTACGTGGAACACTGAAGCTTTCTTT	CASIPSLATWNTEAFF
NA	NA	TRBV20-1	TRBJ1-1	TGCAGTGCTTCGCTACCGGGACAAATGAACACTGAAGCTTTCTTT	CSASLPGQMNTEAFF
NA	NA	TRBV7-2	TRBJ1-1	TGTGCCAGCAGCTTAGGCCCCAGTAAGAGGAACACTGAAGCTTTCTTT	CASSLGPSKRNTEAFF
many	NA	TRBV20-1	TRBJ1-2	TGCAGTGCCGCCGGGCCAGCTAACTATGGCTACACCTTC	CSAAGPANYGYTF
NA	TRBD1	TRBV9	TRBJ1-1	TGTGCCAGCGGGACAGGGATGGACACTGAAGCTTTCTTT	CASGTGMDTEAFF
many	NA	TRBV20-1	TRBJ2-2	TGCAGTGCTAGAGATATCTATACGAACACCGGGGAGCTGTTTTTT	CSARDIYTNTGELFF
many	TRBD2	TRBV6-2/TRBV6-3	TRBJ2-3	TGTGCCAGCAGTTACTCCACTAGGACTAGATTTCCAGATACGCAGTATTTT	CASSYSTRTRFPDTQYF
NA	NA	TRBV5-5	TRBJ1-3	TGTGCCAGCAGCTTGGGACAGAGCTCTGGAAACACCATATATTTT	CASSLGQSSGNTIYF
NA	NA	TRBV7-9	TRBJ2-7	TGTGCCAGCAGCTTCGCGGGCGAGCGGACCTACGAGCAGTACTTC	CASSFAGERTYEQYF
many	TRBD2	TRBV19	TRBJ2-1	TGTGCCAGTACCGCGCTAGCGGGGGTGAAGAATGAGCAGTTCTTC	CASTALAGVKNEQFF
many	NA	TRBV6-2/TRBV6-3	TRBJ2-3	TGTGCCAGCAGTTCAAACAGGTTCGGATATAGCACAGATACGCAGTATTTT	CASSSNRFGYSTDTQYF
NA	NA	TRBV3-1	TRBJ2-1	TGTGCCAGCAGCCCGGCGCCCCTTCCCAATGAGCAGTTCTTC	CASSPAPLPNEQFF
many	TRBD1	TRBV4-1	TRBJ1-5	TGCGCCAGCAGTCACCCCCGGGGACAGGACCTTAGCAATCAGCCCCAGCATTTT	CASSHPRGQDLSNQPQHF
NA	NA	TRBV10-3	TRBJ1-1	TGTGCCATCACCGGCGAACAGGGCCTTCGGGCTTTCTTT	CAITGEQGLRAFF
many	NA	TRBV5-4	TRBJ1-1	TGTGCCAGCAGCTCCGGACTGAACACTGAAGCTTTCTTT	CASSSGLNTEAFF
many	TRBD2	TRBV4-2	TRBJ2-2	TGTGCCAGCAGCCACCCTAGCGGGGGGCTGAACACCGGGGAGCTGTTTTTT	CASSHPSGGLNTGELFF
many	NA	TRBV28	TRBJ1-2	TGTGCCAGCAGTTCCTGGACTCCTGATCCAACTAACTATGGCTACACCTTC	CASSSWTPDPTNYGYTF
NA	TRBD2	TRBV7-9	TRBJ2-7	TGTGCCAGCAGCTTAGCAACTAGCGGGGCCCACTACGAGCAGTACTTC	CASSLATSGAHYEQYF
many	NA	TRBV29-1	TRBJ2-5	TGCAGCGTCGACCAGGGTGGAGAGACCCAGTACTTC	CSVDQGGETQYF
NA	NA	TRBV7-2	TRBJ2-6	TGTGCCAGCAGCTCCATGACTCGGACCTTGACTGGGGCCAACGTCCTGACTTTC	CASSSMTRTLTGANVLTF